The clone carrying this TCR beta chain showed up many times. RNA transcripts served as the template for amplifying TCR beta CDR3 regions. HTBI primers were used for first-round RT-PCR of the TCR CDR3. TCRdb re-analysed the multiplex PCR reads in MiXCR, keeping a single row per CDR3 protein. This sample has some 400,000 distinct CDR3 sequences, with about 18% found just once. Researchers barred patients who had uncontrolled infection, other autoimmune disease, pregnancy or lactation. This entry comes from a study of T cells in Graves' hyperthyroidism and ophthalmopathy. Overall study: Sampling of peripheral blood happened at initial diagnosis, prior to any treatment.

This CDR3 contains 15 residues. CDR1 and CDR2 from the germline V gene are SGDLS and YYNGEE. The trim removed 0 bases at V and 1 base at J, leaving 3 bases unmatched. The source of this sequence is a woman aged 18-35 years with Graves' hyperthyroidism. The rearrangement links TRBV9 to TRBJ1-1, with 7 bases lining up with TRBD1. Source material: blood. The CDR3 loop is CASSVGGTANTEAFF. CDR3 DNA: TGTGCCAGCAGCGTAGGAGGGACAGCGAACACTGAAGCTTTCTTT.